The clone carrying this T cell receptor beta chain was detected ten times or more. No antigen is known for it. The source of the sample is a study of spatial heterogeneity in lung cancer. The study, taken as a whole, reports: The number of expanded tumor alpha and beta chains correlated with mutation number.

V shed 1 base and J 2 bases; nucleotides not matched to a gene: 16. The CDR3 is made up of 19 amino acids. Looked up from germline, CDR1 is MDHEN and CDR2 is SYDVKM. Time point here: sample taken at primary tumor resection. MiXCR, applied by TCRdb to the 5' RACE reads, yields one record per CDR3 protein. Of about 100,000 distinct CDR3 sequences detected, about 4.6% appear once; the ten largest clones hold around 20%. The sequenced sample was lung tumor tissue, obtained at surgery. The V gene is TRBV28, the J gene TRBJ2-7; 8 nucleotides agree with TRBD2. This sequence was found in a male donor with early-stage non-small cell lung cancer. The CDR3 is CASSLSLASGPPSTYEQYF. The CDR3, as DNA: TGTGCCAGCAGTTTATCTTTGGCTAGCGGGCCGCCGTCAACCTACGAGCAGTACTTC.